These 19 T cell receptor beta chains came from one sample sequenced in a study of blood T cells in healthy people across ages. A second PCR, run for about 6 to 12 cycles, used a sample-barcoded 5' primer plus a J-beta primer mix. Each CDR3 protein is one row after TCRdb ran MiXCR on the 5' RACE reads. In the table there are around 870,000 distinct CDR3 sequences, around 26% of which are singletons. Sequenced sample: blood. Every receptor here comes from a woman at least 80 years old in good health.

The V gene is TRBV20-1, the J gene TRBJ2-5, with D unresolved. This CDR3 spans 11 amino acids. Germline V gives CDR1 DFQATT, CDR2 SNEGSKA (reference sequence). V dropped 5 bases and J dropped 7 bases, with 11 bases sitting between them. The CDR3 here is CSAHLLGTQYF. The CDR3 DNA sequence: TGCAGTGCTCATCTCCTGGGGACCCAGTACTTC.

The rearrangement links TRBV20-1 to TRBJ2-2; 13 bases fit TRBD2. J was trimmed by 1 base and V by 5 bases; bases with no gene match: 7. The CDR3 contains 17 residues. CDR1 and CDR2 (germline): DFQATT, SNEGSKA (reference sequence). The CDR3 protein is CSAPGLAGSWNTGELFF. Written as DNA, the CDR3 is TGCAGTGCTCCGGGACTAGCGGGGAGTTGGAACACCGGGGAGCTGTTTTTT.

V gene TRBV7-2 combines with J gene TRBJ1-6; 7 bases fit TRBD1. Germline V lookup: CDR1 SGHTA, CDR2 FQGNSA. The J segment lost 18 bases and the V segment lost 7 bases, leaving 21 bases of the junction unmatched. The CDR3 contains 15 residues. The chain's CDR3 is CASKDTGAYNSLPHF. The CDR3 region has the DNA TGTGCCAGCAAAGACACAGGGGCCTATAATTCACTCCCCCACTTT. The full variable domain, with the rest looked up from reference TRBV7-2 and TRBJ1-6, is GAGVSQSPSNKVTEKGKDVELRCDPISGHTALYWYRQSLGQGLEFLIYFQGNSAPDKSGLPSDRFSAERTGGSVSTLTIQRTQQEDSAVYLCASKDTGAYNSLPHFGNGTRLTVT.

At least ten counts were recorded for this clonotype. The V call is TRBV5-1, the J call TRBJ2-3; D assignment may be TRBD1 or TRBD2 (5 bases each). The CDR3 contains 15 residues. V gave up 0 bases and J gave up 3 bases, with 11 bases separating them. Germline V gene lookup returns CDR1 SGHRS and CDR2 YFSETQ. CDR3 sequence: CASSLEQGGTDTQYF. The CDR3 DNA reads TGCGCCAGCAGCTTGGAGCAGGGCGGGACAGATACGCAGTATTTT. Using reference TRBV5-1 and TRBJ2-3 for the parts outside the CDR3, the full variable domain is KAGVTQTPRYLIKTRGQQVTLSCSPISGHRSVSWYQQTPGQGLQFLFEYFSETQRNKGNFPGRFSGRQFSNSRSEMNVSTLELGDSALYLCASSLEQGGTDTQYFGPGTRLTVL.

The V and J genes are TRBV20-1 and TRBJ1-1; no reliable D call. The V gene's germline CDR1 is DFQATT and CDR2 SNEGSKA (reference sequence). The CDR3 runs 12 residues. Trimming took 6 bases from V and 1 from J, leaving 9 bases between them. CDR3 sequence: CSATHSNTEAFF. CDR3 nucleotide sequence: TGCAGTGCAACCCATTCGAACACTGAAGCTTTCTTT.

This clonotype appeared many times. The gene calls are TRBV5-1 and TRBJ2-6, with 7 bases aligning to TRBD1. Per the germline V gene, CDR1 is SGHRS and CDR2 is YFSETQ. This CDR3 region has 17 residues. V lost 3 bases to trimming and J lost 0 bases; unmatched junction nucleotides: 6. The CDR3: CASSSETGYSGANVLTF. The CDR3 DNA reads as TGCGCCAGCAGCTCGGAGACAGGGTACTCTGGGGCCAACGTCCTGACTTTC.

Here the CDR3 reads CASSRGTGVGEQYF. DNA for the CDR3: TGTGCCAGCAGCAGAGGGACAGGGGTCGGCGAGCAGTACTTC. The J gene is TRBJ2-7, the V gene TRBV5-6; 10 nucleotides line up with TRBD1. Germline V gene sequence: CDR1 SGHDT, CDR2 YYEEEE. With 4 bases clipped from V and 6 bases from J, the junction kept 7 bases outside the gene matches. This CDR3 has 14 residues.

V and J are TRBV4-1 and TRBJ2-1, with D perhaps TRBD1 (7 bases). CDR1 is MGHRA, CDR2 YSYEKL, per germline. This CDR3 has 15 residues. Trimming cost V 7 bases and J 4 bases, with 17 bases left between them. For the CDR3, the DNA is TGCGCCAGCACTACGCGGGACAGAGAGTACAATGAGCAGTTCTTC. Translating it yields CASTTRDREYNEQFF.

In nucleotides, the CDR3 is TGTGCCAGCAGTTTCCGGACAGGGTCGGGAGGGACCCAGTACTTC. Translating it yields CASSFRTGSGGTQYF. This chain links TRBV6-5 with TRBJ2-7; D perhaps matches TRBD1 (8 bases). The J call could be wrong; TRBJ2-5 is a better fit for the DNA end. The CDR3 has 15 amino acids. Germline V gene lookup returns CDR1 MNHEY and CDR2 SVGAGI.

This clonotype was seen repeatedly, ten times or more. The chain couples TRBV7-9 to TRBJ2-3; no clear D. V was clipped by 3 bases and J by 6 bases, with 13 bases between them. Looked up from germline, CDR1 is SEHNR and CDR2 is FQNEAQ (reference sequence). The length of the CDR3 is 14 residues. This chain's CDR3 is CASSFPSPADTQYF. CDR3 nucleotide sequence: TGTGCCAGCAGCTTCCCCTCTCCAGCCGATACGCAGTATTTT.

About this clonotype: The junction differs from germline at one of its ends, possibly a read error. The chain has TRBV18 and TRBJ1-4; D remains ambiguous. Germline V gene data show CDR1 as KGHSH and CDR2 as LQKENI. The CDR3 is 14 amino acids. CDR3 region: CARSPPGRAEKLFF. CDR3 in DNA: TGTGCCCGCTCACCACCGGGGAGGGCCGAAAAACTGTTTTTT.

Only a few counts were recorded for this clonotype. The gene calls are TRBV20-1 and TRBJ2-3; the D is unclear. CDR3 length: 15 amino acids. V lost 4 bases and J 1 base, leaving 15 bases between the germline ends. In germline, CDR1 is DFQATT, CDR2 SNEGSKA (reference sequence). CDR3 sequence (DNA): TGCAGTGCTATAGACTCCTACTTGGGCACAGATACGCAGTATTTT. Protein sequence: CSAIDSYLGTDTQYF.

The V call is TRBV7-2, the J call TRBJ2-2; D call uncertain. The V end lost 6 bases, the J end lost 6 bases, and 11 bases lay between the germline ends. Germline CDR1 reads SGHTA; CDR2 reads FQGNSA. This CDR3 has 13 amino acids. In DNA form, the CDR3 reads TGTGCCAGCAGTCAAGGACCTGCCGGGGAGCTGTTTTTT. Its translation is CASSQGPAGELFF. Combining the CDR3 with reference TRBV7-2 and TRBJ2-2 gives the whole variable domain GAGVSQSPSNKVTEKGKDVELRCDPISGHTALYWYRQSLGQGLEFLIYFQGNSAPDKSGLPSDRFSAERTGGSVSTLTIQRTQQEDSAVYLCASSQGPAGELFFGEGSRLTVL.

This sequence joins TRBV18 and TRBJ1-6; D not certain. Germline V gene data show CDR1 as KGHSH and CDR2 as LQKENI. The V gene lost 0 bases and the J gene lost 9 bases, with 9 bases spanning the gap. The CDR3 spans 14 residues. CDR3: CASSPPDGVSPLHF. The CDR3 DNA follows: TGTGCCAGCTCACCACCTGACGGGGTTTCACCCCTCCACTTT.

The rearrangement joins TRBV7-2 to TRBJ1-1; TRBD1 might be the D (5 bases). V lost 3 bases to trimming and J lost 7 bases, with 12 bases between them. Germline CDR1 and CDR2: SGHTA and FQGNSA. The CDR3 has 13 residues. The CDR3 DNA reads TGTGCCAGCAGCTTTAGGCAGGGAGGTGAAGCTTTCTTT. It translates to CASSFRQGGEAFF.

With respect to this clonotype: A much larger clone lies a single base off, so this may be a read error. The chain links TRBV7-2 to TRBJ2-3, with a tentative D call TRBD2 (6 bases). The length of the CDR3 is 15 residues. The germline V and J ends were trimmed by 5 bases and 4 bases, with 16 bases remaining between them. The germline V gene encodes CDR1 SGHTA and CDR2 FQGNSA. The DNA for the CDR3 is TGTGCCAGCAGCCCCCCCGGGGGTCACGCAGATACGCAGTATTTT. Translation: CASSPPGGHADTQYF.

In its sample, this clonotype was seen a few times. The rearrangement links TRBV18 to TRBJ2-1; D gene ambiguous. Germline values: CDR1 KGHSH, CDR2 LQKENI. The CDR3 covers 21 residues. The ends were cut back, 0 bases at V and 4 bases at J, with 28 bases in the middle. CDR3 sequence: CASSPPSRGTINGVKYNEQFF. The CDR3 nucleotides read TGTGCCAGCTCACCACCCTCCAGAGGAACTATTAACGGTGTAAAATACAATGAGCAGTTCTTC.

V usage is TRBV12-3 or TRBV12-4 and J usage is TRBJ2-1, with D possibly being TRBD1 (6 bases). This CDR3 has 13 amino acids. Trimming left V 7 bases short and J 10 bases short, with 17 bases between. CDR3 coding DNA: TGTGCCAGCATCCTAAAGGGGGTTAGGGAGCAGTTCTTC. Its translation: CASILKGVREQFF.

This clonotype was detected many times. V usage is TRBV7-9 and J usage is TRBJ2-5, with no clear D. Trimming left V 7 bases short and J 6 bases short, with 12 bases between. Per the germline V gene, CDR1 is SEHNR and CDR2 is FQNEAQ (reference sequence). The CDR3 length is 12 residues. The CDR3 here is CASTLTLKTQYF. CDR3 DNA sequence: TGTGCCAGCACCTTGACACTTAAGACCCAGTACTTC.